The subject of this entry is one T cell receptor (beta chain). These data are taken from a study of blood T cell repertoires in COVID-19. Study summary: Samples representing acute and convalescent COVID-19 were sourced from the United States, Italy and Spain. PBMCs, B-cell-depleted T cells, or T cells were the source of the cDNA or gDNA that made up the material.

In the original analysis: Estimated nucleated cell counts came from reference gene primer amplification. Data came from immunoSEQ multiplex PCR; TCRdb stores just in-frame clones and leaves some out. V and J calls plus clone size are reproduced from that table; the DNA served to infer D and trimming. The table has about 78,000 clones, approximately 89% seen once. Germline CDR1 is LGHDT and CDR2 is YNNKEL (reference sequence). The CDR3 consists of 13 residues. Trimming removed 0 bases at V and 4 bases at J, with 6 bases between. Sample: peripheral blood. The rearrangement joins TRBV3-1 (or the pseudogene TRBV3-2) to TRBJ1-1; unclear D gene. This clonotype originated in a man in his fifties or sixties with active or convalescent COVID-19. In DNA, the CDR3 is TGTGCCAGCAGCCAAGATCAGGTCACTGAAGCTTTCTTT. Translated, it gives CASSQDQVTEAFF.